This T cell receptor (beta chain) was observed in a study of blood T cell repertoires in COVID-19. Generated by immunoSEQ multiplex PCR, the TCRdb table keeps only in-frame clones and is missing some. The sample lists some 320,000 clones, over 85% occurring once. V lost 1 base and J lost 7; bases outside the gene matches: 20. The CDR3 runs to 19 residues. The V gene's germline CDR1 is SEHNR and CDR2 FQNEAQ (reference sequence). The rearrangement joins TRBV7-9 to TRBJ2-7; TRBD2 aligns across 9 bases. The sequence came from a man between 60 and 75 years old who had recovered from COVID-19. The sequenced sample consisted of PBMCs or T cells enriched from blood (not recorded which). The CDR3 is CASSLGGSRGLASSLEQYF. In nucleotides, the CDR3 is TGTGCCAGCAGCTTAGGAGGCAGCAGGGGACTAGCATCGAGCTTGGAGCAGTACTTC.